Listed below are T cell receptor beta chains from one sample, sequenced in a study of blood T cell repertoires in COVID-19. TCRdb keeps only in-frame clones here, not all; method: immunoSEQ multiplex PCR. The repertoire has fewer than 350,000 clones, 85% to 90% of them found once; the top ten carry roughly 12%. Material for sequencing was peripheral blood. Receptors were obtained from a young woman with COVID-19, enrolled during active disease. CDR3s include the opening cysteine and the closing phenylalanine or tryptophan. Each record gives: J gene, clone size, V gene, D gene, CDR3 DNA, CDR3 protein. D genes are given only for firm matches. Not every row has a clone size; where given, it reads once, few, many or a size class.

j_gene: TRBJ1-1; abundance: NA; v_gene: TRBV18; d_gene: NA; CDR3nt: TGTGCCAGCTCACCGGGAGCGACAGAAGCTTTCTTT; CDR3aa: CASSPGATEAFF
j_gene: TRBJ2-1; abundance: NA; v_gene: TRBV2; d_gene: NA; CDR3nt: TGTGCCAGCAGTGAAGTGTCGGGGGGCGACCCTGAGAATGAGCAGTTCTTC; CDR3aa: CASSEVSGGDPENEQFF
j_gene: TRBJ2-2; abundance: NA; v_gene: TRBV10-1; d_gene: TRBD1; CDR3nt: TGCGCCAGCAGTCATCCGAGGGACAGGGGTGGTAGTCAACGGGGCGCGAACACCGGGGAGCTGTTTTTT; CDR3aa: CASSHPRDRGGSQRGANTGELFF
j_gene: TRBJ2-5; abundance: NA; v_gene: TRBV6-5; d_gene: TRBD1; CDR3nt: TGTGCCAGCAGTCATCAGGGGGCGCGGGAGACCCAGTACTTC; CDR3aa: CASSHQGARETQYF
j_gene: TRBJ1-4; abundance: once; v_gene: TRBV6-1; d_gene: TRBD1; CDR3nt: TGTGCCAGCAGTGTACCAACAGGGGGCGTCTCGGAAAATGAAAAACTGTTTTTT; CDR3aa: CASSVPTGGVSENEKLFF
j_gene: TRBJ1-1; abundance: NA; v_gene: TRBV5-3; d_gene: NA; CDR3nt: TGTGCCAGAAGCTCGGGGACTTCGGACGGATTGAACACTGAAGCTTTCTTT; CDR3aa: CARSSGTSDGLNTEAFF
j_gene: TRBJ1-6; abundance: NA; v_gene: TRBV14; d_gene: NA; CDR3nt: TGTGCCAGCAGCCAAGATCTGACCCGGGATGGGGATTCACCCCTCCACTTT; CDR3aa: CASSQDLTRDGDSPLHF
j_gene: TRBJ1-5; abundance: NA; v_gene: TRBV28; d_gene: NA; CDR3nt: TGTGCCAGCGTTTCCTCGACGAGCGGGTCCCATCAGCCCCAGCATTTT; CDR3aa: CASVSSTSGSHQPQHF
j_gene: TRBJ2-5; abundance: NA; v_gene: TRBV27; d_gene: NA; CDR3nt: TGTGCCAGCAGTATAATGTACCAAGAGACCCAGTACTTC; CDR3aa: CASSIMYQETQYF
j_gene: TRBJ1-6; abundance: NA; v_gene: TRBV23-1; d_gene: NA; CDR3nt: TGCGCCAGCAGTCAATCGTACGGTTCCTACGCACCCCTCCACTTT; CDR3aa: CASSQSYGSYAPLHF
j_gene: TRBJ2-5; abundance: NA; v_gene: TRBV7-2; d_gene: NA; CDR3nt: TGTGCCAGCAGCTTTCCCCGGGAGACCCAGTACTTC; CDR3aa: CASSFPRETQYF
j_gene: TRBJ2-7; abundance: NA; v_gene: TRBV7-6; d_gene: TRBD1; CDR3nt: TGTGCCAGCAGCTGGTCCGGGACAGGGGAGTTAAGTCCCTACGAGCAGTACTTC; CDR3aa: CASSWSGTGELSPYEQYF
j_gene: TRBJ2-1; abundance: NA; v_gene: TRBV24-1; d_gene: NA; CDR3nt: TGTGCCTCCGAGACGTGGGGGGTGTACAGTAGCTCCTACAATGAGCAGTTCTTC; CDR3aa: CASETWGVYSSSYNEQFF